The clone carrying this T cell receptor beta chain was detected many times. The antigen is not known. J was trimmed by 5 bases and V by 1 base; bases with no gene match: 3. The CDR3 extends over 14 amino acids. Germline loops: CDR1 SGHTA, CDR2 FQGNSA. This sample was taken from a study of Graves' ophthalmopathy and Graves' hyperthyroidism. Study results and caveats: Researchers report that a 13-signature model separated ophthalmopathy from stable hyperthyroidism, posting about 88% sensitivity and around 80% specificity.

The TCR beta CDR3 regions underwent amplification from RNA transcripts. The authors performed first-round RT-PCR with HTBI primers and then a second-round multiplex PCR. Each CDR3 protein gets one entry after TCRdb re-called the multiplex PCR reads with MiXCR. The sample holds roughly 300,000 distinct CDR3 sequences, roughly 15% seen once. Lactation, pregnancy, uncontrolled infections and other autoimmune diseases were all grounds for excluding patients. Diagnosis used clinical symptoms, serum thyroxine, TRAb, thyroid ultrasound and orbital computed tomography. Out of 7.5 to 10 ml of fresh peripheral blood, PBMCs were obtained.

The sequenced material came from peripheral blood. The TCR comes from an adult man with Graves' ophthalmopathy. The V call is TRBV7-2, the J call TRBJ2-5; the match to TRBD2 covers 8 bases. CDR3 in DNA: TGTGCCAGCAGCTTAGTTAGCGGGAAGGAGACCCAGTACTTC. This encodes CASSLVSGKETQYF.